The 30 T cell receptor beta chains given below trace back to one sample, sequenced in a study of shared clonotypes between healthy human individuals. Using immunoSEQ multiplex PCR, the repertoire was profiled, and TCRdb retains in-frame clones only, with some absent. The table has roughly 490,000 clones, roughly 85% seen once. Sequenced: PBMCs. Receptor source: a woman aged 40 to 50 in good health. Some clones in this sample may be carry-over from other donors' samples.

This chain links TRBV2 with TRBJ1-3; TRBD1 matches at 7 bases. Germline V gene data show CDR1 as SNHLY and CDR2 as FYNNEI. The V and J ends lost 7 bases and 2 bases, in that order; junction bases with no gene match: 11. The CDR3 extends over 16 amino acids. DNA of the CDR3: TGTGCCAGCAAGGGGGGATTAACAGGGGCTGGAAACACCATATATTTT. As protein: CASKGGLTGAGNTIYF.

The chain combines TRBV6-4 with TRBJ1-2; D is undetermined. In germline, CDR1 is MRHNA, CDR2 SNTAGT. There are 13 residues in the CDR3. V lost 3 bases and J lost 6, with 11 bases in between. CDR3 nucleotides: TGTGCCAGCAGTGAGGGGTCACGGGATGGCTACACCTTC. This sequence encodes CASSEGSRDGYTF.

In DNA form, the CDR3 reads TGTGCCAGCAGCGTACAGGGCCCCTACAATGAGCAGTTCTTC. This sequence encodes CASSVQGPYNEQFF. V and J are TRBV27 and TRBJ2-1, with TRBD1 as a possible D gene (6 bases). Germline loops: CDR1 MNHEY, CDR2 SMNVEV (reference sequence). The germline V and J ends were trimmed by 6 bases and 2 bases, with 11 bases remaining between them. The CDR3 has 14 amino acids.

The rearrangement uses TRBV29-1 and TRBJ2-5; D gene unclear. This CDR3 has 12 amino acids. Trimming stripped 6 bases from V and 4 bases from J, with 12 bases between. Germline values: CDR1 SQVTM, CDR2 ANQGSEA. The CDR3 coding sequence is TGCAGCGTCGGGCCCACCCCAGAGACCCAGTACTTC. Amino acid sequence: CSVGPTPETQYF.

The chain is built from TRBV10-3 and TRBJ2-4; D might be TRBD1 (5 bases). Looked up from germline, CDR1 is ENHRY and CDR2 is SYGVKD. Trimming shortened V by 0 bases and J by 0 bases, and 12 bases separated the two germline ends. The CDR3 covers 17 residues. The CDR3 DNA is TGTGCCATCAGTGAGTCTCTGAGACAGCTAGCCAAAAACATTCAGTACTTC. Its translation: CAISESLRQLAKNIQYF.

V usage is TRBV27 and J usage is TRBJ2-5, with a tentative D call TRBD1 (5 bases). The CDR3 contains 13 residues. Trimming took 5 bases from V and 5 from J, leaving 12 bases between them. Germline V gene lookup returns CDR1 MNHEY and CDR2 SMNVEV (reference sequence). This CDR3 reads CASSVGQRETQYF. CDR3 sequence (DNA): TGTGCCAGCAGTGTCGGACAACGGGAGACCCAGTACTTC.

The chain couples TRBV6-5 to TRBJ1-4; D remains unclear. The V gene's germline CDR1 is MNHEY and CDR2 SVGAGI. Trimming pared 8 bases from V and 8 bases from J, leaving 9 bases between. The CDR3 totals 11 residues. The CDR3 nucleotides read TGTGCCAGCGCGTCCGGGGAAAAACTGTTTTTT. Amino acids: CASASGEKLFF.

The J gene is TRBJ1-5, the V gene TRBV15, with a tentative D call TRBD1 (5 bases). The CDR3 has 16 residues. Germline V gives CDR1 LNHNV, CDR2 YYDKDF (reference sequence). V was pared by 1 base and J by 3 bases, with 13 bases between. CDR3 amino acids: CATSRGGQGDNQPQHF. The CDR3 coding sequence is TGTGCCACCAGCAGAGGAGGGCAGGGTGACAATCAGCCCCAGCATTTT.

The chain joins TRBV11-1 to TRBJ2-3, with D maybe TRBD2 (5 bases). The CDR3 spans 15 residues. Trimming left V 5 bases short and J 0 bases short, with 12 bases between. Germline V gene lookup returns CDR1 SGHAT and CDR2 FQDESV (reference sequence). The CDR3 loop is CASSASGRSTDTQYF. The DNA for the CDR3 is TGTGCCAGCAGCGCCAGCGGCAGGAGCACAGATACGCAGTATTTT.

CDR3 region: CATLQGLGLSHIQYF. CDR3 DNA: TGTGCCACCCTCCAGGGTCTCGGGCTCTCCCACATTCAGTACTTC. This chain connects TRBV28 to TRBJ2-4; D is perhaps TRBD1 (5 bases). The V gene lost 10 bases and the J gene lost 8 bases, with 24 bases spanning the gap. The CDR3 sequence is 15 residues long. CDR1 and CDR2 (germline): MDHEN, SYDVKM.

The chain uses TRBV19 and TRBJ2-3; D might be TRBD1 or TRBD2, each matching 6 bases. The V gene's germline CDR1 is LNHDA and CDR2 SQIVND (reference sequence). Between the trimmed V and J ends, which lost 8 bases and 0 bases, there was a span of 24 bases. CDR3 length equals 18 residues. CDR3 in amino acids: CASSLKRGTRSSTDTQYF. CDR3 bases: TGTGCCAGTTCTCTTAAACGGGGGACACGAAGTAGCACAGATACGCAGTATTTT.

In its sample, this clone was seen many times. The CDR3 DNA is TGTGCCTGGAGACGGGGCAATCAGCCCCAGCATTTT. Protein product: CAWRRGNQPQHF. The chain combines TRBV30 with TRBJ1-5; no definite D call. CDR3 length equals 12 residues. The V end lost 3 bases, the J end lost 2 bases, and 5 bases lay between the germline ends. The V gene's germline CDR1 is GTSNPN and CDR2 SVGIG (reference sequence).

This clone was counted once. The CDR3 region is CASRTERDGNEQFF. For the CDR3, the DNA is TGTGCCAGCAGGACAGAGCGGGACGGCAATGAGCAGTTCTTC. The V call is TRBV6-5, the J call TRBJ2-1; 7 nucleotides align to TRBD2. The CDR3 has 14 amino acids. V lost 6 bases, J lost 6 bases, and 8 bases stayed unmatched. The V gene's germline CDR1 is MNHEY and CDR2 SVGAGI.

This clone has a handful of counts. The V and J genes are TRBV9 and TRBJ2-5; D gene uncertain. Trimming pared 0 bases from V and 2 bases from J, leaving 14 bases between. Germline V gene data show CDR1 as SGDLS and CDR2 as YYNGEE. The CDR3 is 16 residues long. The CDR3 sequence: CASSVAAAADQETQYF. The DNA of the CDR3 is TGTGCCAGCAGCGTAGCGGCGGCGGCAGATCAAGAGACCCAGTACTTC.

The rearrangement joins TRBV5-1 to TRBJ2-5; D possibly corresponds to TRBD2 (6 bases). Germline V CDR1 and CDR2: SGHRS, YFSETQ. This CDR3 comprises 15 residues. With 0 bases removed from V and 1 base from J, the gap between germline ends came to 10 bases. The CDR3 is CASSLGGTPQETQYF. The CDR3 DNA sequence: TGCGCCAGCAGCTTGGGAGGGACTCCCCAAGAGACCCAGTACTTC.

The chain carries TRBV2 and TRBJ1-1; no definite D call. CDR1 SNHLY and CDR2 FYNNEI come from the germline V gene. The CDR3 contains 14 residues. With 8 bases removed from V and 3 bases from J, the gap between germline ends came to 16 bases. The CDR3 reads CASRTMGMYTEAFF. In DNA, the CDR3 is TGTGCCAGCCGGACTATGGGGATGTACACTGAAGCTTTCTTT.

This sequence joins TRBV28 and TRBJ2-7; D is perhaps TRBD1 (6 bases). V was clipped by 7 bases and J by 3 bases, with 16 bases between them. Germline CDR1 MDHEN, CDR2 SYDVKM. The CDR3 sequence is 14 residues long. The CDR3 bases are TGTGCCAGCAACATTCCGGGACAAGTCTACGAGCAGTACTTC. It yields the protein CASNIPGQVYEQYF. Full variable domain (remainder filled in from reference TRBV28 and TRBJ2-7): DVKVTQSSRYLVKRTGEKVFLECVQDMDHENMFWYRQDPGLGLRLIYFSYDVKMKEKGDIPEGYSVSREKKERFSLILESASTNQTSMYLCASNIPGQVYEQYFGPGTRLTVT.

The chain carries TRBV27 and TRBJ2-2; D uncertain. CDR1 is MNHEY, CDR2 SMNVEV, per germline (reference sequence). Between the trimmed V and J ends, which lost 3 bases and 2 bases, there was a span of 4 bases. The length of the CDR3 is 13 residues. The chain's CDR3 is CASSFLNTGELFF. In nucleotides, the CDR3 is TGTGCCAGCAGTTTCCTAAACACCGGGGAGCTGTTTTTT.

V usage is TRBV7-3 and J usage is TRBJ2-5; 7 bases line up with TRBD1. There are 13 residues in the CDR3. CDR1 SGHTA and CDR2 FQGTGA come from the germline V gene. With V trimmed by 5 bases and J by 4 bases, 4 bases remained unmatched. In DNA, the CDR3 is TGTGCCAGCAGCCGGGACAGCGGAGAGACCCAGTACTTC. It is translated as CASSRDSGETQYF.

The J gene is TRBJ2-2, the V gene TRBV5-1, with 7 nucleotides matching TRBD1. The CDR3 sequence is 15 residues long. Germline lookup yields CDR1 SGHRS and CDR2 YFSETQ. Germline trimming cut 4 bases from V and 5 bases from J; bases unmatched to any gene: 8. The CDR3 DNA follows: TGCGCCAGCAGCCCCACAGGGGTTGTTACCGGGGAGCTGTTTTTT. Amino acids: CASSPTGVVTGELFF.

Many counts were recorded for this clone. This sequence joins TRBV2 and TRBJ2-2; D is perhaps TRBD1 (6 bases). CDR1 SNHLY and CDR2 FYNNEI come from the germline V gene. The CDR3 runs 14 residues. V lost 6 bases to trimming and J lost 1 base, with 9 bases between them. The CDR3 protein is CASRSGQNTGELFF. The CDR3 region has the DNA TGTGCCAGCAGGTCGGGACAGAACACCGGGGAGCTGTTTTTT.

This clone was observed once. The DNA of the CDR3 is TGTGCCAGCAGCCTGGCTAGCGACACCTACGAGCAGTACTTC. The encoded protein is CASSLASDTYEQYF. The rearrangement joins TRBV7-2 to TRBJ2-7; possible D gene TRBD2, 6 bases. With 5 bases removed from V and 2 bases from J, the gap between germline ends came to 13 bases. The CDR3 spans 14 residues. The V gene's germline CDR1 is SGHTA and CDR2 FQGNSA.

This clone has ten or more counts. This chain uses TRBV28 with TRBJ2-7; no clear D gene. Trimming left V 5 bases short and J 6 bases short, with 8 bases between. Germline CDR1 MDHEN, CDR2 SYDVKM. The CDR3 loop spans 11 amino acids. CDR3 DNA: TGTGCCAGCAGTGGGCGAATCGAGCAGTACTTC. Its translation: CASSGRIEQYF.

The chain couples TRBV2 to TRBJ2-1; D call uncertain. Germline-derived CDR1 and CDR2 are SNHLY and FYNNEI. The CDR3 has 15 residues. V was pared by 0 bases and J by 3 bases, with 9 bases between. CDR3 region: CASSEAGTHYNEQFF. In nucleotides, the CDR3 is TGTGCCAGCAGTGAAGCTGGAACGCACTACAATGAGCAGTTCTTC.

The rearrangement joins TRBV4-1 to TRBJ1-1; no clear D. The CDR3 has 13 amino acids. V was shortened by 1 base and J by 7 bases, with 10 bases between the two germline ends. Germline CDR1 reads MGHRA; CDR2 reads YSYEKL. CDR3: CASSQVGGVEAFF. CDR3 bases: TGCGCCAGCAGCCAAGTAGGCGGGGTTGAAGCTTTCTTT.

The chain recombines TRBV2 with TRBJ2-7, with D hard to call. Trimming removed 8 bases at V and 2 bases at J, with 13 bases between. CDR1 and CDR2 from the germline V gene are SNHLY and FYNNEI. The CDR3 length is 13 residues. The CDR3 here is CASGPYGTYEQYF. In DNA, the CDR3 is TGTGCCAGCGGACCTTATGGTACCTACGAGCAGTACTTC.

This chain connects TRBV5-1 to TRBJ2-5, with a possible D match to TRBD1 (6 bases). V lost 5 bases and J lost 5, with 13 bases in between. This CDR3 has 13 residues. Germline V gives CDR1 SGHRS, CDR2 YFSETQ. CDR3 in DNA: TGCGCCAGCAGAGTACAGGGACGGGAGACCCAGTACTTC. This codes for CASRVQGRETQYF.

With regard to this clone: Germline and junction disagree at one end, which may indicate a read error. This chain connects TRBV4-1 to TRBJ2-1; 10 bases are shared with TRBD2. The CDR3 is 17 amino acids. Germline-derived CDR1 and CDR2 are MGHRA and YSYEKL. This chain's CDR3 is CASSQTPLAGLYSEQFF. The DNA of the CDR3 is TGCGCCAGCAGCCAAACCCCACTAGCGGGACTTTACAGTGAGCAGTTCTTC.

CDR3 bases: TGTGCCAGCAGTTTACCAGACAGTAGTAATGGCTACACCTTC. Translating gives CASSLPDSSNGYTF. The chain carries TRBV28 and TRBJ1-2; possibly TRBD1 for D (5 bases). Trimming stripped 2 bases from V and 6 bases from J, with 13 bases between. Germline V CDR1 and CDR2: MDHEN, SYDVKM. There are 14 residues in the CDR3.

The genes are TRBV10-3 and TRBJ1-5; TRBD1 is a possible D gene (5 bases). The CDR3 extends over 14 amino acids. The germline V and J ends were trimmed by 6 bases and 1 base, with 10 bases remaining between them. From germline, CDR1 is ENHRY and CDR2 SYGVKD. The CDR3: CAIRDTESNQPQHF. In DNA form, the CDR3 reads TGTGCCATCAGGGACACGGAGAGCAATCAGCCCCAGCATTTT.